Shown below are 32 T cell receptor beta chains from a single sample sequenced in a study of cytomegalovirus exposure and HLA in healthy donors. The primer mix had 60 Vbeta and 13 Jbeta primers. Data came from immunoSEQ multiplex PCR; TCRdb stores just in-frame clones and leaves some out. The sample has 150,000 or so clones, more than 70% seen once; the top ten hold around 5.2%. Sequencing input: PBMCs. Receptor source: a middle-aged woman in good health and CMV-seropositive.

The chain employs TRBV7-2 and TRBJ2-1; maybe TRBD2 (5 bases). This CDR3 is built from 15 residues. Looked up from germline, CDR1 is SGHTA and CDR2 is FQGNSA. Trimming cost V 1 base and J 6 bases, with 13 bases left between them. The CDR3 sequence: CASSLEVAGGNEQFF. The CDR3 bases are TGTGCCAGCAGCTTAGAGGTCGCCGGAGGCAATGAGCAGTTCTTC. Full variable domain (outside the CDR3, taken from reference TRBV7-2 and TRBJ2-1): GAGVSQSPSNKVTEKGKDVELRCDPISGHTALYWYRQSLGQGLEFLIYFQGNSAPDKSGLPSDRFSAERTGGSVSTLTIQRTQQEDSAVYLCASSLEVAGGNEQFFGPGTRLTVL.

The V call is TRBV7-8, the J call TRBJ2-1, with 10 bases matching TRBD2. CDR1 is SGHVS, CDR2 FQNEAQ, per germline. This CDR3 has 14 residues. Trimming took 1 base from V and 6 from J; bases not matched to a gene: 0. CDR3 coding DNA: TGTGCCAGCAGCTTAGGGACTAGCGGCAATGAGCAGTTCTTC. Encoded protein: CASSLGTSGNEQFF.

The CDR3 DNA reads as TGTGCCAGCAGTTTAGTTCAGGGTAATGAAAAACTGTTTTTT. This gives the protein CASSLVQGNEKLFF. The chain recombines TRBV28 with TRBJ1-4; D is perhaps TRBD1 (5 bases). The CDR3 runs to 14 residues. V was shortened by 2 bases and J by 4 bases, with 8 bases between the two germline ends. The germline V gene encodes CDR1 MDHEN and CDR2 SYDVKM.

The genes are TRBV6-1 and TRBJ2-7, with TRBD2 matching 9 bases. Losses at the gene ends were 1 base for V and 3 bases for J; bases not matched to a gene: 4. CDR3 length equals 15 residues. CDR1 and CDR2 (germline): MNHNS, SASEGT. This CDR3 is CASSEEPSGVYEQYF. The DNA of the CDR3 is TGTGCCAGCAGTGAAGAGCCTAGCGGGGTCTACGAGCAGTACTTC.

The CDR3 nucleotides are TGTGCCAGCAGCGAAATTAAGCGGGAGTCGAGCGAGCAGTACTTC. It encodes CASSEIKRESSEQYF. V is TRBV5-8 and J is TRBJ2-7, with 8 bases identical to TRBD2. Germline loops: CDR1 SGHTS, CDR2 YDEGEE. This CDR3 comprises 15 residues. J lost 6 bases, V lost 4 bases, and 12 bases had no gene match. Using reference TRBV5-8 and TRBJ2-7 for the parts outside the CDR3, the full variable domain is EAGVTQSPTHLIKTRGQQATLRCSPISGHTSVYWYQQALGLGLQFLLWYDEGEERNRGNFPPRFSGRQFPNYSSELNVNALELEDSALYLCASSEIKRESSEQYFGPGTRLTVT.

This chain uses TRBV7-9 with TRBJ2-3, with 11 bases identical to TRBD2. Germline-derived CDR1 and CDR2 are SEHNR and FQNEAQ (reference sequence). Trimming cost V 1 base and J 5 bases; bases outside gene matches: 5. The CDR3 has 16 residues. The CDR3 region has the DNA TGTGCCAGCAGCTTAGGACTAGCGGGAAATTTAGATACGCAGTATTTT. As protein: CASSLGLAGNLDTQYF.

This clone appeared a few times. This chain links TRBV30 with TRBJ2-7, with D possibly TRBD2 on 6 matching bases. Germline CDR1 GTSNPN, CDR2 SVGIG (reference sequence). This CDR3 has 13 amino acids. Deletions cut 4 bases from V and 6 bases from J, with 16 bases between. The CDR3: CAWNPAEGSEQYF. CDR3 sequence (DNA): TGTGCCTGGAACCCGGCGGAGGGCTCCGAGCAGTACTTC.

This rearrangement joins TRBV5-1 to TRBJ2-1; TRBD2 agrees at 7 bases. The trim removed 1 base at V and 8 bases at J, leaving 6 bases unmatched. Germline V lookup: CDR1 SGHRS, CDR2 YFSETQ. The CDR3 has 14 residues. The CDR3 DNA is TGCGCCAGCAGCTTGTGGGGGGGTGGCGATGAGCAGTTCTTC. Translated: CASSLWGGGDEQFF.

V usage is TRBV4-1 and J usage is TRBJ2-1, with 10 bases fitting TRBD2. The J segment lost 6 bases and the V segment lost 5 bases, leaving 7 bases of the junction unmatched. The CDR3 is 15 amino acids. CDR1 and CDR2 from the germline V gene are MGHRA and YSYEKL. The DNA for the CDR3 is TGCGCCAGCAGCTCGCTAGCGGGAGTAAGCAATGAGCAGTTCTTC. It codes for CASSSLAGVSNEQFF.

The genes are TRBV7-3 and TRBJ2-1; 10 bases line up with TRBD2. The V gene end was trimmed by 4 bases and the J gene end by 7 bases; junction bases not matched to a gene: 7. From germline, CDR1 is SGHTA and CDR2 FQGTGA. The CDR3 is 15 amino acids. CDR3 sequence (DNA): TGTGCCAGCAGCTGGAGCGGGGGGGGAGGTAATGAGCAGTTCTTC. This codes for CASSWSGGGGNEQFF.

V usage is TRBV18 and J usage is TRBJ1-1; 8 bases fit TRBD1. V shed 3 bases and J 7 bases; nucleotides not matched to a gene: 10. There are 15 residues in the CDR3. CDR1 is KGHSH, CDR2 LQKENI, per germline. In DNA form, the CDR3 reads TGTGCCAGCTCACCGGGGCAGGGGGCTAACGTTGAAGCTTTCTTT. The encoded protein is CASSPGQGANVEAFF. Full variable domain (rest looked up from reference TRBV18 and TRBJ1-1): NAGVMQNPRHLVRRRGQEARLRCSPMKGHSHVYWYRQLPEEGLKFMVYLQKENIIDESGMPKERFSAEFPKEGPSILRIQQVVRGDSAAYFCASSPGQGANVEAFFGQGTRLTVV.

The chain links TRBV11-1 to TRBJ2-2; TRBD1 matches 7 bases. Looked up from germline, CDR1 is SGHAT and CDR2 is FQDESV (reference sequence). There are 14 residues in the CDR3. After removal of 3 bases from V and 3 bases from J, the junction contained 1 base not matched to a gene. CDR3 nucleotide sequence: TGTGCCAGCAGCTTGGACAGGTACACCGGGGAGCTGTTTTTT. This encodes CASSLDRYTGELFF. Looking up the rest from reference TRBV11-1 and TRBJ2-2 gives the full variable domain: EAEVAQSPRYKITEKSQAVAFWCDPISGHATLYWYRQILGQGPELLVQFQDESVVDDSQLPKDRFSAERLKGVDSTLKIQPAELGDSAMYLCASSLDRYTGELFFGEGSRLTVL.

The gene calls are TRBV5-4 and TRBJ2-1, with 9 bases identical to TRBD2. This CDR3 spans 15 amino acids. Germline V gives CDR1 SGHNT, CDR2 YYREEE (reference sequence). The V and J ends lost 4 bases and 3 bases, in that order; junction bases with no gene match: 5. The CDR3 coding sequence is TGTGCCAGCAGCCCCCCTAGCGGGAACTACAATGAGCAGTTCTTC. This sequence encodes CASSPPSGNYNEQFF. The complete variable domain, with remaining parts taken from reference TRBV5-4 and TRBJ2-1, reads ETGVTQSPTHLIKTRGQQVTLRCSSQSGHNTVSWYQQALGQGPQFIFQYYREEENGRGNFPPRFSGLQFPNYSSELNVNALELDDSALYLCASSPPSGNYNEQFFGPGTRLTVL.

This chain links TRBV19 with TRBJ1-2; 7 nucleotides match TRBD1. The J segment lost 1 base and the V segment lost 6 bases, leaving 11 bases of the junction unmatched. The germline V gene has CDR1 LNHDA and CDR2 SQIVND (reference sequence). The CDR3 sequence is 16 residues long. This CDR3 reads CASRGGDRDLNYGYTF. Here the CDR3 DNA reads TGTGCCAGTAGAGGCGGCGACAGGGACCTTAACTATGGCTACACCTTC.

Details on this clone: The same CDR3 arises from other DNA sequences in this sample as well. The chain links TRBV7-9 to TRBJ1-3, with TRBD1 as a possible D gene (5 bases). The CDR3 length is 15 residues. The germline gives CDR1 SEHNR, CDR2 FQNEAQ (reference sequence). The V end lost 0 bases, the J end lost 1 base, and 7 bases lay between the germline ends. The CDR3: CASSLAGGSGNTIYF. The CDR3 DNA sequence: TGTGCCAGCAGCTTAGCGGGGGGATCTGGAAACACCATATATTTT.

This chain connects TRBV5-1 to TRBJ2-2, with 7 bases fitting TRBD2. The CDR3 covers 12 residues. V shed 5 bases and J 7 bases; nucleotides not matched to a gene: 2. Germline-derived CDR1 and CDR2 are SGHRS and YFSETQ. CDR3 amino acids: CASRWTSGELFF. The CDR3 DNA follows: TGCGCCAGCAGATGGACTAGCGGGGAGCTGTTTTTT.

This clone was counted a single time. The rearrangement joins TRBV5-4 to TRBJ2-1; 9 nucleotides align to TRBD2. Germline lookup yields CDR1 SGHNT and CDR2 YYREEE (reference sequence). CDR3 length: 16 residues. After removal of 0 bases from V and 2 bases from J, the junction contained 3 bases not matched to a gene. CDR3 residues: CASSLVGGRAYNEQFF. The CDR3 nucleotides are TGTGCCAGCAGCTTGGTGGGCGGGAGGGCCTACAATGAGCAGTTCTTC.

There are a few counts of this clone. V and J are TRBV6-1 and TRBJ2-7; the D gene is possibly TRBD2 (5 bases). The germline V and J ends were trimmed by 6 bases and 3 bases, with 9 bases remaining between them. The CDR3 totals 12 residues. Germline V gene data show CDR1 as MNHNS and CDR2 as SASEGT. CDR3 bases: TGTGCCAGCAGCGCCGAGGGCTACGAGCAGTACTTC. Encoded protein: CASSAEGYEQYF.

The rearrangement joins TRBV10-3 to TRBJ1-4, with 9 bases aligning to TRBD1. CDR3 length: 15 residues. The V gene's germline CDR1 is ENHRY and CDR2 SYGVKD. The V segment lost 4 bases and the J segment 7 bases; nucleotides outside the gene matches: 7. The CDR3 DNA is TGTGCCATCAGTGCCCTGGGACAGGGTTCTGAAAAACTGTTTTTT. Its translation: CAISALGQGSEKLFF.

The rearrangement joins TRBV5-4 to TRBJ1-4; 10 nucleotides agree with TRBD1. The V gene's germline CDR1 is SGHNT and CDR2 YYREEE (reference sequence). The junction had 4 bases not matched to a gene; V was cut back by 4 bases and J by 4 bases. The CDR3 length is 15 residues. CDR3 nucleotides: TGTGCCAGCAGCACGGGACAGGGGTTTAATGAAAAACTGTTTTTT. It codes for CASSTGQGFNEKLFF.

The chain has TRBV30 and TRBJ1-2; 9 bases fit TRBD1. Germline V gene lookup returns CDR1 GTSNPN and CDR2 SVGIG (reference sequence). The CDR3 runs to 15 residues. After removal of 1 base from V and 2 bases from J, the junction contained 5 bases not matched to a gene. The DNA for the CDR3 is TGTGCCTGGAGTGCCGGACAGGGGCCGAACTATGGCTACACCTTC. The encoded protein is CAWSAGQGPNYGYTF.

The chain combines TRBV28 with TRBJ2-1, with 9 nucleotides matching TRBD1. This CDR3 region has 15 residues. The V gene end was trimmed by 5 bases and the J gene end by 6 bases; junction bases not matched to a gene: 8. Germline V lookup: CDR1 MDHEN, CDR2 SYDVKM. CDR3 amino acids: CASSRRDRVRNEQFF. The CDR3 DNA is TGTGCCAGCAGTCGCCGGGACAGGGTGCGCAATGAGCAGTTCTTC.

The rearrangement uses TRBV5-1 and TRBJ2-1, with a possible D match to TRBD2 (7 bases). Germline CDR1 is SGHRS and CDR2 is YFSETQ. This CDR3 spans 20 amino acids. V lost 3 bases and J lost 3, with 28 bases in between. The CDR3 coding sequence is TGCGCCAGCAGCTCAAGAGGGGGGGTCGGGACTACCTTCAACTACAATGAGCAGTTCTTC. Translated: CASSSRGGVGTTFNYNEQFF. Full variable domain (outside the CDR3, taken from reference TRBV5-1 and TRBJ2-1): KAGVTQTPRYLIKTRGQQVTLSCSPISGHRSVSWYQQTPGQGLQFLFEYFSETQRNKGNFPGRFSGRQFSNSRSEMNVSTLELGDSALYLCASSSRGGVGTTFNYNEQFFGPGTRLTVL.

The chain couples TRBV18 to TRBJ1-2; perhaps TRBD1 as D (5 bases). The V gene lost 3 bases and the J gene lost 6 bases, with 11 bases spanning the gap. The CDR3 spans 13 residues. Germline CDR1 is KGHSH and CDR2 is LQKENI. CDR3 sequence reads: CASSPEQGNGYTF. The CDR3 DNA follows: TGTGCCAGCTCACCGGAGCAGGGTAATGGCTACACCTTC.

The chain recombines TRBV29-1 with TRBJ1-2; tentatively, D is TRBD1 (5 bases). The CDR3 extends over 14 amino acids. Germline-derived CDR1 and CDR2 are SQVTM and ANQGSEA. Trimming stripped 3 bases from V and 0 bases from J, with 11 bases between. CDR3 sequence (DNA): TGCAGCGTTGACAGGGCCCCCACTAACTATGGCTACACCTTC. Its protein is CSVDRAPTNYGYTF. The full variable domain, rest sourced from reference TRBV29-1 and TRBJ1-2, is SAVISQKPSRDICQRGTSLTIQCQVDSQVTMMFWYRQQPGQSLTLIATANQGSEATYESGFVIDKFPISRPNLTFSTLTVSNMSPEDSSIYLCSVDRAPTNYGYTFGSGTRLTVV.

The rearrangement joins TRBV6-5 to TRBJ2-1; tentatively, D is TRBD1 (6 bases). This CDR3 has 15 amino acids. The germline V and J ends were trimmed by 6 bases and 0 bases, with 12 bases remaining between them. Per the germline V gene, CDR1 is MNHEY and CDR2 is SVGAGI. This CDR3 is CASRPQGFSYNEQFF. CDR3 in DNA: TGTGCCAGCAGACCACAGGGATTCTCCTACAATGAGCAGTTCTTC.

The chain uses TRBV6-1 and TRBJ1-2; D is possibly TRBD1 (5 bases). There are 15 residues in the CDR3. Looked up from germline, CDR1 is MNHNS and CDR2 is SASEGT. With 3 bases removed from V and 0 bases from J, the gap between germline ends came to 11 bases. CDR3 nucleotide sequence: TGTGCCAGCAGTGATTGGGGGAGGACTAACTATGGCTACACCTTC. The encoded protein is CASSDWGRTNYGYTF.

The chain couples TRBV11-2 to TRBJ2-4, with 7 nucleotides matching TRBD1. This CDR3 region has 16 residues. V was pared by 3 bases and J by 0 bases, with 5 bases of the junction left unmatched. Looked up from germline, CDR1 is SGHAT and CDR2 is FQNNGV. This chain's CDR3 is CASSLTQGKAKNIQYF. The CDR3 DNA follows: TGTGCCAGCAGCTTGACACAGGGGAAAGCCAAAAACATTCAGTACTTC.

This chain joins TRBV28 and TRBJ1-4; D gene unclear. Trimming left V 6 bases short and J 6 bases short, with 8 bases between. Germline CDR1 reads MDHEN; CDR2 reads SYDVKM. This CDR3 has 12 residues. The CDR3, as DNA: TGTGCCAGCAGGGCGGGGTATGAAAAACTGTTTTTT. This encodes CASRAGYEKLFF.

This chain connects TRBV19 to TRBJ1-4; 12 bases align to TRBD1. The CDR3 sequence is 14 residues long. In germline, CDR1 is LNHDA, CDR2 SQIVND (reference sequence). The V gene end was trimmed by 6 bases and the J gene end by 12 bases; junction bases not matched to a gene: 8. CDR3 sequence: CASRRPGQGAELFF. The CDR3 nucleotides are TGTGCCAGTAGGAGGCCGGGACAGGGGGCAGAACTGTTTTTT.

V is TRBV7-9 and J is TRBJ2-6; D is uncertain. Per germline, CDR1 SEHNR and CDR2 FQNEAQ (reference sequence). The CDR3 totals 14 residues. Trimming shortened V by 3 bases and J by 4 bases, and 7 bases separated the two germline ends. CDR3: CASSFRSGANVLTF. Written as DNA, the CDR3 is TGTGCCAGCAGCTTCAGGTCAGGGGCCAACGTCCTGACTTTC.

V usage is TRBV18 and J usage is TRBJ2-2, with D perhaps TRBD2 (5 bases). This CDR3 has 15 residues. Trimming stripped 4 bases from V and 0 bases from J, with 9 bases between. Germline V CDR1 and CDR2: KGHSH, LQKENI. CDR3 nucleotides: TGTGCCAGCTCACGGGAGAAAGCGAACACCGGGGAGCTGTTTTTT. Protein sequence: CASSREKANTGELFF. Variable domain in full (rest from reference TRBV18 and TRBJ2-2): NAGVMQNPRHLVRRRGQEARLRCSPMKGHSHVYWYRQLPEEGLKFMVYLQKENIIDESGMPKERFSAEFPKEGPSILRIQQVVRGDSAAYFCASSREKANTGELFFGEGSRLTVL.